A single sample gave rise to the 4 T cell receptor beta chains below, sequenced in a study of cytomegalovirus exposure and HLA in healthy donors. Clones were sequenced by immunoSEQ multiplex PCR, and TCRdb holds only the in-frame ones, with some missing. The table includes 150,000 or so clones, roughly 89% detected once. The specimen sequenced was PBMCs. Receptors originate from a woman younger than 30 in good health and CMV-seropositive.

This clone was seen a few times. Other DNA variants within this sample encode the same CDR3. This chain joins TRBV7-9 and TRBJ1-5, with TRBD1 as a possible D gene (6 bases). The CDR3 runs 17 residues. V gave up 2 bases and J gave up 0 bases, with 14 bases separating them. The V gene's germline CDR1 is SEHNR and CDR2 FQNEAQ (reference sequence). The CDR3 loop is CASSLHQGSYSNQPQHF. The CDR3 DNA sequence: TGTGCCAGCAGCTTACACCAGGGGTCTTATAGCAATCAGCCCCAGCATTTT.

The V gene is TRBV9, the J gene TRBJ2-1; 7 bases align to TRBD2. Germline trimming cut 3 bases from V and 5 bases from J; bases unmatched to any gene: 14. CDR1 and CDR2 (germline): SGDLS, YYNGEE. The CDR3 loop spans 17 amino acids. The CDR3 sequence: CASSGFSNSGPNNEQFF. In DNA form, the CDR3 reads TGTGCCAGCAGCGGGTTTTCGAATAGCGGGCCTAACAATGAGCAGTTCTTC.

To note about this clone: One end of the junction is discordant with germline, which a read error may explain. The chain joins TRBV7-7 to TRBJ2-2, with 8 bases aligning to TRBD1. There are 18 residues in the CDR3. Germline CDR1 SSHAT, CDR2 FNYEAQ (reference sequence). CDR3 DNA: TGTGCTAGCAGCTCCCCAGTGTTGGGCAGGGGGCAGGCGAGGGAGCTGTTTTTT. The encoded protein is CASSSPVLGRGQARELFF. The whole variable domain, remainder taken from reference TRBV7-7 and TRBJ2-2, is GAGVSQSPRYKVTKRGQDVTLRCDPISSHATLYWYQQALGQGPEFLTYFNYEAQPDKSGLPSDRFSAERPEGSISTLTIQRTEQRDSAMYRCASSSPVLGRGQARELFFGEGSRLTVL.

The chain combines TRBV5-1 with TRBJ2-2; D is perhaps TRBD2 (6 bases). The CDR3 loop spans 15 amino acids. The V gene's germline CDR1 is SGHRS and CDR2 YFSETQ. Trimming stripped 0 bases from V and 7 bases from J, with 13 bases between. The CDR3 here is CASSLAGGYIGELFF. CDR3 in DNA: TGCGCCAGCAGCTTGGCCGGGGGATACATCGGGGAGCTGTTTTTT.